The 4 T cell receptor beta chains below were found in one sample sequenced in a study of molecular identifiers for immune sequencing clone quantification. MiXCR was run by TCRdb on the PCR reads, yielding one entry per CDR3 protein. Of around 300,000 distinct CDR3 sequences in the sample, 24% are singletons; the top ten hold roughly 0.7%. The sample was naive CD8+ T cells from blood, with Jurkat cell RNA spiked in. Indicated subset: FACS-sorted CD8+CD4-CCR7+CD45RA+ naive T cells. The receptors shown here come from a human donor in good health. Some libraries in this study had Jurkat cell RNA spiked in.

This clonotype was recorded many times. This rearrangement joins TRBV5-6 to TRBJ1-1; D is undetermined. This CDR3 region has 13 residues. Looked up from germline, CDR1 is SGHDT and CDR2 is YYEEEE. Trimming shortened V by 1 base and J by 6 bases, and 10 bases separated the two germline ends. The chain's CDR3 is CASSLRAFSEAFF. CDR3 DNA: TGTGCCAGCAGCTTGAGGGCTTTTTCTGAAGCTTTCTTT. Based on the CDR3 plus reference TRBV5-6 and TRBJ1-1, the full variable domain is DAGVTQSPTHLIKTRGQQVTLRCSPKSGHDTVSWYQQALGQGPQFIFQYYEEEERQRGNFPDRFSGHQFPNYSSELNVNALLLGDSALYLCASSLRAFSEAFFGQGTRLTVV.

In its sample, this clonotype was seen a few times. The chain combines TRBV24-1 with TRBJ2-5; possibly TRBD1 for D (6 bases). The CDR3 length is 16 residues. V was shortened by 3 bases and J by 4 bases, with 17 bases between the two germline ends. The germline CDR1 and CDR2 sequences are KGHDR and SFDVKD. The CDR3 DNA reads TGTGCCACCAGTGATCCAACCCAGGGGTCGTCAGAGACCCAGTACTTC. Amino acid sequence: CATSDPTQGSSETQYF.

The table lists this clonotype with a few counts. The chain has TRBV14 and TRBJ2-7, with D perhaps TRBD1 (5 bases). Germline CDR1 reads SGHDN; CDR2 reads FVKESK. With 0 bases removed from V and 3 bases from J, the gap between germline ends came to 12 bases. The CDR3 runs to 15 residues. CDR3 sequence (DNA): TGTGCCAGCAGCCAAGATGCAGGGTTCGTCTACGAGCAGTACTTC. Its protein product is CASSQDAGFVYEQYF.

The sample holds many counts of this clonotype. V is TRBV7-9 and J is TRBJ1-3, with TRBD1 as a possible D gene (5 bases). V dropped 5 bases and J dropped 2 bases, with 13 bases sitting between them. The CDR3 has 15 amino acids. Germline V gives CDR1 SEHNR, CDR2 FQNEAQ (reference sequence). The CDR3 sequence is CASSPQGTTGNTIYF. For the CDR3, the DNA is TGTGCCAGCAGCCCCCAGGGCACTACTGGAAACACCATATATTTT.